The clone carrying this T cell receptor beta chain appeared a few times. What it binds is not known. All patients picked for sequencing had shown, by flow cytometry, an expansion of CD8+CD57+ cells. No therapy was given to patients before blood sampling. CDR1 and CDR2 from the germline V gene are LNHDA and SQIVND (reference sequence). The J segment lost 5 bases and the V segment lost 0 bases, leaving 7 bases of the junction unmatched. This CDR3 contains 16 residues. This specimen comes from a study of CD8+CD57+ T cells in acquired aplastic anemia. Looking at the study overall: Sorted CD4+ and CD8+ cell DNA averaged roughly 3.2 ug.

The study, taken as a whole, reports: Both patients and controls carried the same twenty-nine CD8+ CDR3 sequences.

Genomic DNA templated the TCR beta VDJ and CDR3 profiling. TCRdb re-derived calls from the reads in MiXCR, one entry per CDR3 protein. Counted here are approximately 470,000 distinct CDR3 sequences, under 40% occurring once; the ten biggest clones make up 0.82%. Sequenced sample: sorted CD4+, CD8+, or CD8+CD57+ T cells (not recorded which) from PBMCs. This sequence joins TRBV19 and TRBJ2-4; TRBD2 aligns across 7 bases. The TCR sequence derives from a human donor with aplastic anemia. The CDR3 coding sequence is TGTGCCAGTAGTATAGACCTTAAGCTAGCGGAAAACATTCAGTACTTC. Translation: CASSIDLKLAENIQYF.